This is a list of T cell receptor beta chains from one sample in a study of blood T cell repertoires in COVID-19. Profiled with immunoSEQ multiplex PCR; TCRdb holds only in-frame clones, not every one. The sample has a few hundred thousand clones, about 80% seen once. The material sequenced was peripheral blood. The receptors derive from a woman aged 45-59 years with acute or convalescent COVID-19. CDR3s include the opening cysteine and the closing phenylalanine or tryptophan. Each record gives: V gene, J gene, CDR3 length, clone size, D gene, CDR3 protein, CDR3 DNA. The D gene is left open where the match is weak. Not every row has a clone size; where given, it reads once, few, many or a size class.

TRBV27	TRBJ1-5	13	NA	NA	CASSAGPGQPQHF	TGTGCCAGCAGTGCCGGCCCCGGGCAGCCCCAGCATTTT
TRBV19	TRBJ1-4	13	NA	NA	CASRRGFNEKLFF	TGTGCCAGTAGAAGGGGCTTCAATGAAAAACTGTTTTTT
TRBV7-2	TRBJ1-2	15	NA	NA	CASTLSLGLEGGYTF	TGTGCCAGCACCCTTAGCTTAGGCCTGGAGGGTGGCTACACCTTC
TRBV19	TRBJ2-1	14	NA	TRBD2	CAGSGTSGNNEQFF	TGTGCCGGATCCGGGACTAGCGGCAACAATGAGCAGTTCTTC
TRBV4-3	TRBJ2-3	16	NA	TRBD2	CASSQELAGGTDTQYF	TGCGCCAGCAGCCAAGAACTAGCGGGGGGCACAGATACGCAGTATTTT
TRBV7-2	TRBJ2-2	15	NA	TRBD2	CASSDGTSGGGELFF	TGTGCCAGCAGCGACGGGACTAGCGGGGGCGGGGAGCTGTTTTTT
TRBV19	TRBJ1-5	15	NA	TRBD1	CASSIKGAGNQPQHF	TGTGCCAGTAGTATAAAGGGGGCTGGCAATCAGCCCCAGCATTTT
TRBV4-1	TRBJ1-2	15	NA	NA	CASSQGAQGPFGYTF	TGCGCCAGCAGCCAAGGCGCCCAGGGGCCGTTTGGCTACACCTTC
TRBV30	TRBJ2-1	14	NA	NA	CAWSGGHRYNEQFF	TGTGCCTGGAGTGGAGGACACCGCTACAATGAGCAGTTCTTC
TRBV7-3	TRBJ2-3	15	NA	NA	CASSLLSSSGDTQYF	TGTGCCAGCAGCTTACTGTCTAGTTCTGGGGATACGCAGTATTTT
TRBV11-2	TRBJ1-3	16	NA	NA	CASSLVADTSGNTIYF	TGTGCCAGCAGCTTAGTGGCGGACACCTCTGGAAACACCATATATTTT
TRBV29-1	TRBJ2-2	14	NA	NA	CSVALAANTGELFF	TGCAGCGTTGCTCTGGCAGCGAACACCGGGGAGCTGTTTTTT
TRBV27	TRBJ1-5	19	NA	TRBD1	CASTHRGQGGLVGNQPQHF	TGTGCCAGCACCCACCGGGGACAGGGGGGCTTGGTTGGCAATCAGCCCCAGCATTTT
TRBV6-6	TRBJ1-1	15	NA	NA	CASSYSAQANTEAFF	TGTGCCAGCAGTTACTCGGCACAGGCGAACACTGAAGCTTTCTTT
TRBV6-5	TRBJ2-1	15	medium-sized	TRBD2	CASSMTSEPYNEQFF	TGTGCCAGCAGCATGACTAGCGAACCATACAATGAGCAGTTCTTC
TRBV10-3	TRBJ1-5	14	NA	NA	CAISGDKSSQPQHF	TGTGCCATCAGCGGGGACAAATCATCTCAGCCCCAGCATTTT
TRBV6-2/TRBV6-3	TRBJ1-2	13	NA	NA	CASSTWDIDGYTF	TGTGCCAGCAGTACGTGGGACATTGATGGCTACACCTTC
TRBV5-1	TRBJ2-1	13	NA	NA	CASSLGGWYEQFF	TGCGCCAGCAGCTTGGGAGGCTGGTATGAGCAGTTCTTC
TRBV11-1	TRBJ2-1	16	NA	TRBD2	CASSSRTSGRASEQFF	TGTGCCAGCAGCTCAAGGACTAGCGGGAGGGCCAGTGAGCAGTTCTTC
TRBV30	TRBJ1-2	16	NA	TRBD1	CAWSVLQGVGNYGYTF	TGTGCCTGGAGTGTACTCCAGGGGGTCGGCAACTATGGCTACACCTTC
TRBV19	TRBJ2-1	13	NA	NA	CASRLANYNEQFF	TGTGCCAGTAGGCTAGCGAATTACAATGAGCAGTTCTTC
TRBV6-6	TRBJ1-5	16	few	TRBD1	CASSPGQGSDNQPQHF	TGTGCCAGCAGCCCTGGACAGGGGTCCGACAATCAGCCCCAGCATTTT
TRBV5-1	TRBJ2-5	14	NA	NA	CASTKGQLQETQYF	TGCGCCAGCACTAAAGGACAGCTCCAAGAGACCCAGTACTTC
TRBV7-6	TRBJ1-1	15	NA	NA	CASSPNPQGNTEAFF	TGTGCCAGCAGCCCAAATCCCCAGGGGAACACTGAAGCTTTCTTT
TRBV19	TRBJ2-5	14	once	TRBD2	CASKLLANQETQYF	TGTGCCAGTAAGCTACTAGCGAATCAAGAGACCCAGTACTTC
TRBV19	TRBJ2-3	16	NA	TRBD2	CASKGLAGDITDTQYF	TGTGCCAGTAAAGGACTAGCGGGGGATATCACAGATACGCAGTATTTT
TRBV30	TRBJ2-3	13	few	TRBD1	CAWSGTATDTQYF	TGTGCCTGGAGCGGGACAGCCACAGATACGCAGTATTTT
TRBV28	TRBJ2-7	14	NA	TRBD1	CASRGGTGTYEQYF	TGTGCCAGCAGAGGCGGGACAGGGACCTACGAGCAGTACTTC
TRBV5-4	TRBJ2-2	14	few	NA	CASSSLTRAGELFF	TGTGCCAGCAGCTCGTTGACTAGGGCCGGGGAGCTGTTTTTT
TRBV6-5	TRBJ2-1	13	many	NA	CASSFQGANEQFF	TGTGCCAGCAGTTTCCAGGGTGCCAATGAGCAGTTCTTC
TRBV19	TRBJ2-7	14	NA	TRBD1	CASSSDRENSEQYF	TGTGCCAGTAGTAGCGACAGGGAGAACTCCGAGCAGTACTTC
TRBV30	TRBJ2-7	13	once	NA	CAWKGESTHEQYF	TGTGCCTGGAAGGGGGAATCGACACACGAGCAGTACTTC
TRBV7-3	TRBJ2-1	11	NA	NA	CASSLGTEQFF	TGTGCCAGCAGCTTAGGGACAGAGCAGTTCTTC
TRBV6-2/TRBV6-3	TRBJ2-5	14	NA	TRBD2	CASSYGGGQETQYF	TGTGCCAGCAGTTACGGGGGGGGGCAAGAGACCCAGTACTTC
TRBV27	TRBJ2-7	15	NA	TRBD1	CASGRQGTTAYEQYF	TGTGCCAGCGGAAGACAGGGGACGACCGCCTACGAGCAGTACTTC
TRBV6-5	TRBJ1-2	13	NA	NA	CASSSDTETGYTF	TGTGCCAGCAGCTCGGACACGGAGACCGGCTACACCTTC
TRBV27	TRBJ2-5	14	NA	TRBD2	CASSGPRGVETQYF	TGTGCCAGCAGTGGCCCGCGGGGGGTTGAGACCCAGTACTTC
TRBV6-1	TRBJ1-5	11	once	NA	CASSDGSSQHF	TGTGCCAGCAGTGACGGTTCCTCCCAGCATTTT
TRBV15	TRBJ2-2	14	NA	TRBD1	CATSSDRVVGELFF	TGTGCCACCAGCAGCGACAGGGTAGTAGGGGAGCTGTTTTTT
TRBV3-1/TRBV3-2	TRBJ2-1	16	NA	TRBD2	CASSQEVLAGRNEQFF	TGTGCCAGCAGCCAAGAAGTTCTAGCGGGCAGGAACGAGCAGTTCTTC
TRBV12-3/TRBV12-4	TRBJ1-2	12	NA	TRBD1	CASSRDRGGYTF	TGTGCCAGCAGTAGGGACAGGGGCGGCTACACCTTC
TRBV7-2	TRBJ2-3	15	NA	TRBD2	CASSLGLAGTDTQYF	TGTGCCAGCAGCTTAGGACTAGCGGGCACAGATACGCAGTATTTT
TRBV28	TRBJ2-7	15	once	TRBD2	CASSFSGSSYYEQYF	TGTGCCAGCAGTTTTAGCGGGAGTAGCTACTACGAGCAGTACTTC
TRBV27	TRBJ1-1	13	NA	TRBD1	CASSLTGETEAFF	TGTGCCAGCAGTCTCACAGGGGAAACTGAAGCTTTCTTT
TRBV4-1	TRBJ1-2	13	NA	NA	CASSQADSRGYTF	TGCGCCAGCAGCCAGGCTGACTCCCGCGGCTACACCTTC
TRBV9	TRBJ2-3	11	NA	NA	CASSREGTQYF	TGTGCCAGCAGTAGAGAGGGTACGCAGTATTTT
TRBV9	TRBJ2-1	17	NA	TRBD2	CASSVTSGGALSNEQFF	TGTGCCAGCAGCGTGACTAGCGGGGGGGCCCTATCCAATGAGCAGTTCTTC
TRBV7-9	TRBJ2-7	13	NA	NA	CASSSGPKSEQYF	TGTGCCAGCAGCAGCGGACCAAAGTCCGAGCAGTACTTC
TRBV6-2/TRBV6-3	TRBJ2-2	12	NA	NA	CASSQNTGELFF	TGTGCCAGCAGTCAGAACACCGGGGAGCTGTTTTTT
TRBV4-1	TRBJ1-6	17	NA	NA	CASSQATLRQNNSPLHF	TGCGCCAGCAGCCAAGCCACCCTGAGACAGAATAATTCACCCCTCCACTTT
TRBV12-5	TRBJ1-5	12	once	TRBD1	CASGWGTAPQHF	TGTGCTAGTGGTTGGGGGACAGCGCCCCAGCATTTT
TRBV11-3	TRBJ2-3	13	NA	NA	CASRESSTDTQYF	TGTGCTAGCCGGGAGAGTTCCACAGATACGCAGTATTTT
TRBV28	TRBJ2-7	14	once	NA	CASSPSGRGYEQYF	TGTGCCAGCAGCCCCTCAGGAAGGGGCTACGAGCAGTACTTC
TRBV24-1	TRBJ2-2	19	NA	TRBD1	CATSDLGTGGWGHTGELFF	TGTGCCACCAGTGATTTGGGGACAGGGGGCTGGGGACACACCGGGGAGCTGTTTTTT
TRBV19	TRBJ2-2	16	once	NA	CASSTYYGVSTGELFF	TGTGCCAGTAGTACCTACTACGGGGTCTCCACCGGGGAGCTGTTTTTT